The 8 T cell receptor delta chains below come from one sample, sequenced in a study of gamma-delta chains in newborns, infants, children. TCRdb re-called the reads through CATT. The table lists about 4,000 delta-chain clones, about 40% of them singletons, with 7.5% to 9% in the top ten. The sample in question was blood, obtained at week 6. Receptors were obtained from a child who was a newborn, infant or young child, either healthy, febrile or measles-vaccinated (not recorded which).

This clone has more than one count but fewer than ten. The chain carries TRDV2 and TRDJ1; TRDD3 might be the D (6 bases). V gave up 2 bases and J gave up 0 bases, with 15 bases separating them. Germline CDR1 reads GEAIGNYY; CDR2 reads EKD. This CDR3 is built from 16 residues. CDR3 sequence (DNA): TGTGCCTGTGACAGGGGGACCCCCTCGTACACCGATAAACTCATCTTT. This gives the protein CACDRGTPSYTDKLIF.

The chain links TRDV1 to TRDJ1; D might be TRDD2 or TRDD3, each matching 5 bases. Looked up from germline, CDR1 is TSWWSYY and CDR2 is QGS. V dropped 3 bases and J dropped 2 bases, with 28 bases sitting between them. This CDR3 has 20 residues. The CDR3 coding sequence is TGTGCTCTTGGGGATCCCCGATCCATCCTATCGTACTGGTTTACCGATAAACTCATCTTT. This codes for CALGDPRSILSYWFTDKLIF.

This clone is termed medium-sized. The chain carries TRAV29/DV5 and TRDJ2; TRDD3 matches 10 bases. Losses at the gene ends were 0 bases for V and 6 bases for J; bases not matched to a gene: 20. The length of the CDR3 is 20 residues. CDR1 and CDR2 from the germline V gene are NSMFDY and ISSIKDK. CDR3 DNA: TGTGCAGCAAGCGCGCGGGTCGACTCGGTCTACTGGGGGATTGCAGCACAACTCTTCTTT. It is translated as CAASARVDSVYWGIAAQLFF.

In its sample, this clone was seen a few times. This sample includes further DNA sequences coding for the same CDR3. CDR3 nucleotide sequence: TGTGCCTGCCGGCGGACGTTTGGGACCGATAAACTCATCTTT. This translates into CACRRTFGTDKLIF. V usage is TRDV3 and J usage is TRDJ1, with D unresolved. Germline CDR1 is TVYSNPD and CDR2 is GDNSRS (reference sequence). The CDR3 runs 14 residues. The V gene lost 4 bases and the J gene lost 2 bases, with 17 bases spanning the gap. Full variable domain (remainder filled in from reference TRDV3 and TRDJ1): CDKVTQSSPDQTVASGSEVVLLCTYDTVYSNPDLFWYRIRPDYSFQFVFYGDNSRSEGADFTQGRFSVKHILTQKAFHLVISPVRTEDSATYYCACRRTFGTDKLIFGKGTRVTVEP.

In regard to this clone: Other DNA sequences in the same sample also yield this CDR3. The chain links TRDV2 to TRDJ3; 11 bases are shared with TRDD3. V was clipped by 2 bases and J by 15 bases; unmatched bases: 14. The CDR3 covers 17 residues. The germline gives CDR1 GEAIGNYY, CDR2 EKD. The CDR3 loop reads CACDSTGGYWDAQQMFF. DNA for the CDR3: TGTGCCTGTGACAGTACTGGGGGATATTGGGACGCCCAACAGATGTTTTTC.

By proportion, this clone is medium-sized. The chain recombines TRDV2 with TRDJ1; weak D call: TRDD3 (6 bases). The CDR3 length is 16 residues. Deletions cut 0 bases from V and 0 bases from J, with 13 bases between. CDR1 and CDR2 from the germline V gene are GEAIGNYY and EKD. The CDR3 DNA reads TGTGCCTGTGACACCGTGGGGGCTTTGTACACCGATAAACTCATCTTT. This translates into CACDTVGALYTDKLIF.

The gene calls are TRDV2 and TRDJ1; TRDD3 aligns across 10 bases. V was pared by 3 bases and J by 8 bases, with 26 bases of the junction left unmatched. Germline V CDR1 and CDR2: GEAIGNYY, EKD. The CDR3 length is 20 residues. The CDR3 is CACDRTLTTSYVYWGIKLIF. The CDR3 bases are TGTGCCTGTGACCGAACCTTGACCACTTCCTACGTATACTGGGGGATCAAACTCATCTTT.

Note on this clone: One end of the junction does not line up with germline, which may come from a read error. The V call is TRDV2, the J call TRDJ3, with a tentative D call TRDD3 (6 bases). Germline loops: CDR1 GEAIGNYY, CDR2 EKD. The CDR3 runs 21 residues. The CDR3 loop reads CACDTFGAGDASSWDSRQMFF. CDR3 nucleotide sequence: TGTGCCTGTGACACCTTTGGGGCTGGGGATGCCAGCTCCTGGGACAGCCGACAGATGTTTTTC.